Shown below are 31 T cell receptor beta chains from a single sample sequenced in a study of OX40 agonist ivuxolimab in advanced cancers. TCRdb's table, derived via immunoSEQ multiplex PCR, lists solely in-frame clones and lacks some. The table lists around 65,000 clones, 70% to 90% of them singletons. The source was CD4+ or CD8+ T cells sorted from blood, collected in a trial of the OX40 agonist ivuxolimab. The receptors here all came from an adult with an advanced solid tumor such as melanoma, head and neck, liver or kidney cancer.

The chain has TRBV18 and TRBJ1-1; D is undetermined. Looked up from germline, CDR1 is KGHSH and CDR2 is LQKENI. V lost 1 base and J lost 4, with 7 bases in between. CDR3 length equals 13 residues. In DNA form, the CDR3 reads TGTGCCAGCTCACCACAGGGTGGCACTGAAGCTTTCTTT. This gives the protein CASSPQGGTEAFF.

V and J are TRBV21-1 and TRBJ2-7; TRBD1, the table's D call, was not compared with the DNA. TRBV21-1 is listed as a pseudogene. CDR3 length: 18 amino acids. In nucleotides, the CDR3 is TGTGCCAGCAGCAAAGAATATGGGGTCGGCAGGGGGCAGAACGAGCAGTACTTC. Translation gives CASSKEYGVGRGQNEQYF.

V is TRBV6-5 and J is TRBJ1-4; D not certain. The CDR3 consists of 13 residues. Germline-derived CDR1 and CDR2 are MNHEY and SVGAGI. V lost 0 bases and J lost 9, with 8 bases in between. The CDR3 DNA reads TGTGCCAGCAGTTACTCTAATCGTCAAAAACTGTTTTTT. It specifies CASSYSNRQKLFF.

The rearrangement joins TRBV19 to TRBJ1-5; D is undetermined. The length of the CDR3 is 17 residues. V was trimmed by 7 bases and J by 2 bases, leaving 21 bases between them. Germline CDR1 reads LNHDA; CDR2 reads SQIVND (reference sequence). In nucleotides, the CDR3 is TGTGCCAGTAAACGGGGTCCCTTCGATGGTGGCAATCAGCCCCAGCATTTT. Translating gives CASKRGPFDGGNQPQHF.

This clone was recorded once. The chain combines TRBV18 with TRBJ2-7, with TRBD1 identical over 8 bases. Germline V CDR1 and CDR2: KGHSH, LQKENI. The CDR3 covers 14 residues. The V gene end was trimmed by 6 bases and the J gene end by 1 base; junction bases not matched to a gene: 5. CDR3 amino acids: CASSTQGVSYEQYF. The CDR3 DNA follows: TGTGCCAGCTCGACACAGGGGGTATCCTACGAGCAGTACTTC.

The CDR3 is CASSLGGEKLFF. The CDR3 bases are TGTGCCAGCAGTCTGGGAGGGGAAAAACTGTTTTTT. J is TRBJ1-4 and V is TRBV28; D not resolved. Trimming shortened V by 5 bases and J by 8 bases, and 9 bases separated the two germline ends. Germline V gene sequence: CDR1 MDHEN, CDR2 SYDVKM. The CDR3 extends over 12 amino acids.

Here the CDR3 reads CATSSSRGGTTTVRGYTF. CDR3 nucleotides: TGTGCCACCAGCAGCTCACGGGGGGGAACAACTACGGTCCGTGGCTACACCTTC. The rearrangement links TRBV15 to TRBJ1-2, with D perhaps TRBD1 (5 bases). There are 18 residues in the CDR3. V was trimmed by 3 bases and J by 7 bases, leaving 27 bases between them. Germline-derived CDR1 and CDR2 are LNHNV and YYDKDF (reference sequence).

This chain links TRBV28 with TRBJ1-3; 7 bases agree with TRBD1. The V segment lost 7 bases and the J segment 2 bases; nucleotides outside the gene matches: 8. The germline gives CDR1 MDHEN, CDR2 SYDVKM. The CDR3 runs 15 residues. This chain's CDR3 is CASMPGGNTGNTIYF. The CDR3 DNA reads TGTGCCAGCATGCCAGGGGGGAACACTGGAAACACCATATATTTT.

The rearrangement joins TRBV18 to TRBJ1-2; D not certain. V lost 4 bases to trimming and J lost 2 bases, with 11 bases between them. The germline CDR1 and CDR2 sequences are KGHSH and LQKENI. The CDR3 runs to 14 residues. The CDR3 nucleotides read TGTGCCAGCTCACTGGGCAGAAACAACTATGGCTACACCTTC. Its protein is CASSLGRNNYGYTF. Looking up the rest from reference TRBV18 and TRBJ1-2 gives the full variable domain: NAGVMQNPRHLVRRRGQEARLRCSPMKGHSHVYWYRQLPEEGLKFMVYLQKENIIDESGMPKERFSAEFPKEGPSILRIQQVVRGDSAAYFCASSLGRNNYGYTFGSGTRLTVV.

The J gene is TRBJ1-4, the V gene TRBV5-1; 9 nucleotides line up with TRBD1. In germline, CDR1 is SGHRS, CDR2 YFSETQ. The length of the CDR3 is 16 residues. V shed 4 bases, J shed 8 bases, and the junction held 12 bases outside the gene matches. The CDR3: CASSLATTGGNEKLFF. The CDR3 DNA sequence: TGCGCCAGCAGCCTCGCTACCACAGGGGGCAACGAAAAACTGTTTTTT.

V usage is TRBV28 and J usage is TRBJ1-2; maybe TRBD1 (5 bases). V was pared by 10 bases and J by 5 bases, with 17 bases between. This CDR3 spans 13 amino acids. Germline values: CDR1 MDHEN, CDR2 SYDVKM. This CDR3 is CAIRQNLPYGYTF. The CDR3, as DNA: TGTGCCATACGACAGAATCTTCCTTATGGCTACACCTTC.

The chain recombines TRBV7-8 with TRBJ1-4; TRBD1 is a possible D gene (5 bases). This CDR3 has 14 amino acids. V lost 5 bases to trimming and J lost 7 bases, with 14 bases between them. The germline gives CDR1 SGHVS, CDR2 FQNEAQ. This chain's CDR3 is CASSPREGSEKLFF. CDR3 bases: TGTGCCAGCAGCCCTCGCGAGGGGAGTGAAAAACTGTTTTTT. Based on the CDR3 plus reference TRBV7-8 and TRBJ1-4, the full variable domain is GAGVSQSPRYKVAKRGQDVALRCDPISGHVSLFWYQQALGQGPEFLTYFQNEAQLDKSGLPSDRFFAERPEGSVSTLKIQRTQQEDSAVYLCASSPREGSEKLFFGSGTQLSVL.

This clone appeared a single time. The chain is built from TRBV5-1 and TRBJ2-3; 7 bases are a match to TRBD1. The CDR3 length is 15 residues. Germline-derived CDR1 and CDR2 are SGHRS and YFSETQ. V dropped 6 bases and J dropped 3; count of bases not matched to a gene: 10. The CDR3 spells CASNPGPRGTDTQYF. CDR3 DNA: TGCGCCAGCAACCCTGGACCCAGGGGGACAGATACGCAGTATTTT.

This clone was seen only a few times. The V call is TRBV6-1, the J call TRBJ1-6, with 10 nucleotides matching TRBD1. The J segment lost 9 bases and the V segment lost 4 bases, leaving 6 bases of the junction unmatched. The germline gives CDR1 MNHNS, CDR2 SASEGT. CDR3 length equals 15 residues. The CDR3 sequence is CASSGDRGLISPLHF. The CDR3, as DNA: TGTGCCAGCAGTGGGGACAGGGGACTAATTTCACCCCTCCACTTT.

This sequence joins TRBV5-1 and TRBJ2-3; D gene unclear. The CDR3 contains 14 residues. Germline V gene sequence: CDR1 SGHRS, CDR2 YFSETQ. The ends were cut back, 0 bases at V and 3 bases at J, with 8 bases in the middle. The CDR3 loop is CASSLALGTDTQYF. In DNA, the CDR3 is TGCGCCAGCAGCTTGGCCCTGGGGACAGATACGCAGTATTTT.

V gene TRBV6-6 combines with J gene TRBJ2-2; TRBD1 might be the D (6 bases). The CDR3 contains 15 residues. Germline CDR1 reads MNHNY; CDR2 reads SVGAGI (reference sequence). The V and J ends lost 6 bases and 4 bases respectively, with 15 bases between them. CDR3: CASRAQGIGTGELFF. The CDR3 nucleotides read TGTGCCAGCAGAGCACAGGGAATCGGCACCGGGGAGCTGTTTTTT.

The V and J genes are TRBV7-8 and TRBJ2-3, with D perhaps given as TRBD1 or TRBD2 (5 bases each). The CDR3 sequence is 16 residues long. Germline V gene sequence: CDR1 SGHVS, CDR2 FQNEAQ. V gave up 5 bases and J gave up 3 bases, with 18 bases separating them. The CDR3 here is CASSPHSGTETDTQYF. CDR3 coding DNA: TGTGCCAGCAGCCCGCACTCCGGGACGGAGACAGATACGCAGTATTTT.

This clone has only one observation. The chain joins TRBV7-2 to TRBJ2-5, with D unclear. V shed 0 bases and J shed 4 bases, with 9 bases lying between them. Germline CDR1 is SGHTA and CDR2 is FQGNSA. The CDR3 has 14 residues. CDR3 sequence (DNA): TGTGCCAGCAGCTTAGCTTTCAAGTCAGAGACCCAGTACTTC. As protein: CASSLAFKSETQYF.

This chain connects TRBV7-6 to TRBJ1-4; TRBD1 might be the D (5 bases). The CDR3 sequence is 14 residues long. V was trimmed by 5 bases and J by 7 bases, leaving 14 bases between them. Germline CDR1 is SGHVS and CDR2 is FNYEAQ. This CDR3 is CASSRGTGAEKLFF. The CDR3 bases are TGTGCCAGCAGCCGAGGGACTGGGGCTGAAAAACTGTTTTTT.

By share, this clone ranks as medium-sized. This rearrangement joins TRBV11-2 to TRBJ2-3; TRBD2 might be the D (5 bases). CDR3 length: 14 residues. V shed 1 base and J shed 2 bases, with 7 bases lying between them. Per the germline V gene, CDR1 is SGHAT and CDR2 is FQNNGV. CDR3 in amino acids: CASSLGRFTDTQYF. The CDR3 nucleotides are TGTGCCAGCAGCTTAGGGAGGTTCACAGATACGCAGTATTTT.

The chain joins TRBV9 to TRBJ1-2; TRBD1 might be the D (5 bases). The ends were cut back, 4 bases at V and 6 bases at J, with 13 bases in the middle. Looked up from germline, CDR1 is SGDLS and CDR2 is YYNGEE. There are 13 residues in the CDR3. This CDR3 reads CASSLRDSDGYTF. Written as DNA, the CDR3 is TGTGCCAGCAGCTTGAGGGACTCTGATGGCTACACCTTC.

The chain uses TRBV19 and TRBJ2-7; 9 positions agree with TRBD1. V shed 6 bases, J shed 5 bases, and the junction held 11 bases outside the gene matches. In germline, CDR1 is LNHDA, CDR2 SQIVND (reference sequence). CDR3 size: 15 residues. As DNA, the CDR3 is TGTGCCAGTAGGGACCCCGGGACAGGGATGAACGAGCAGTACTTC. Its protein is CASRDPGTGMNEQYF. The full variable domain, completed using reference TRBV19 and TRBJ2-7, is DGGITQSPKYLFRKEGQNVTLSCEQNLNHDAMYWYRQDPGQGLRLIYYSQIVNDFQKGDIAEGYSVSREKKESFPLTVTSAQKNPTAFYLCASRDPGTGMNEQYFGPGTRLTVT.

As for this clone: Different DNA sequences within this sample yield the same CDR3. The genes are TRBV30 and TRBJ1-2, with 8 positions matching TRBD1. Germline loops: CDR1 GTSNPN, CDR2 SVGIG (reference sequence). The CDR3 length is 17 residues. The V and J ends lost 0 bases and 3 bases, in that order; junction bases with no gene match: 12. The CDR3 loop reads CAWSVWVSTGGDYGYTF. The CDR3 DNA reads TGTGCCTGGAGTGTATGGGTCTCCACAGGGGGAGACTATGGCTACACCTTC.

This clone was seen a handful of times. The chain combines TRBV6-5 with TRBJ1-5; 10 bases are shared with TRBD1. Germline assignment: CDR1 MNHEY and CDR2 SVGAGI. CDR3 length: 15 amino acids. With 5 bases clipped from V and 0 bases from J, the junction kept 1 base outside the gene matches. The CDR3 DNA is TGTGCCAGCAGTAGACAGGGGGCTAGCAATCAGCCCCAGCATTTT. The encoded protein is CASSRQGASNQPQHF.

This chain connects TRBV21-1 to TRBJ2-5; the table calls TRBD1, which could not be checked here. TRBV21-1 is a documented pseudogene. CDR3 length: 11 residues. The CDR3, as DNA: TGTGCCAGCCCCCGACAGGGGGCCCAGTACTTC. It translates to CASPRQGAQYF.

This chain joins TRBV9 and TRBJ1-4, with TRBD1 as a possible D gene (5 bases). The germline V and J ends were trimmed by 6 bases and 7 bases, with 13 bases remaining between them. Germline CDR1 and CDR2: SGDLS and YYNGEE. The CDR3 is 13 amino acids. CDR3 protein: CASNTGLGEKLFF. Here the CDR3 DNA reads TGTGCCAGCAACACGGGGCTAGGTGAAAAACTGTTTTTT. Filled out from reference TRBV9 and TRBJ1-4, the complete variable domain reads DSGVTQTPKHLITATGQRVTLRCSPRSGDLSVYWYQQSLDQGLQFLIQYYNGEERAKGNILERFSAQQFPDLHSELNLSSLELGDSALYFCASNTGLGEKLFFGSGTQLSVL.

This clone appeared a few times. The gene calls are TRBV7-8 and TRBJ2-3; 9 bases are shared with TRBD2. CDR3 length: 16 amino acids. V lost 1 base to trimming and J lost 5 bases; unmatched junction nucleotides: 7. From germline, CDR1 is SGHVS and CDR2 FQNEAQ. CDR3 region: CASSLGAREGRDTQYF. The CDR3 coding sequence is TGTGCCAGCAGCTTAGGAGCGCGGGAGGGGAGAGATACGCAGTATTTT.

This chain joins TRBV6-4 and TRBJ2-3; 7 bases match TRBD1. The length of the CDR3 is 15 residues. J was trimmed by 0 bases and V by 4 bases; bases with no gene match: 4. Germline CDR1 reads MRHNA; CDR2 reads SNTAGT. This CDR3 reads CASSVTGASTDTQYF. The CDR3 DNA follows: TGTGCCAGCAGTGTTACAGGGGCTAGCACAGATACGCAGTATTTT.

The rearrangement uses TRBV4-2 and TRBJ2-1; TRBD2 matches at 7 bases. Germline V gene lookup returns CDR1 LGHNA and CDR2 YNFKEQ. V was clipped by 4 bases and J by 1 base; unmatched bases: 10. The CDR3 is 17 amino acids. This CDR3 reads CASSPLGGAGSYNEQFF. In DNA form, the CDR3 reads TGTGCCAGCAGCCCCCTCGGGGGAGCGGGATCCTACAATGAGCAGTTCTTC.

This sequence joins TRBV10-1 and TRBJ1-2; D is uncertain. Germline V gene data show CDR1 as WNHNN and CDR2 as SYGVQD (reference sequence). Trimming took 7 bases from V and 3 from J, leaving 21 bases between them. This CDR3 spans 16 amino acids. As DNA, the CDR3 is TGCGCCAGCACCCAATATTCGACGGTTCGGCACTATGGCTACACCTTC. It encodes CASTQYSTVRHYGYTF.

This clone appeared a few times. V and J are TRBV2 and TRBJ2-5; D ambiguous. Germline values: CDR1 SNHLY, CDR2 FYNNEI. Trimming took off 7 bases at V and 2 bases at J, with 8 bases between the two ends. The CDR3 spans 12 residues. CDR3 sequence: CASTYQQETQYF. As DNA, the CDR3 is TGTGCCAGCACCTATCAACAAGAGACCCAGTACTTC. Together with reference TRBV2 and TRBJ2-5, the CDR3 gives the full variable domain: EPEVTQTPSHQVTQMGQEVILRCVPISNHLYFYWYRQILGQKVEFLVSFYNNEISEKSEIFDDQFSVERPDGSNFTLKIRSTKLEDSAMYFCASTYQQETQYFGPGTRLLVL.